This T cell receptor beta chain was documented in a study of response to subunit inactivated influenza vaccine. Study-level points and caveats: The authors proposed limited new T cell recruitment per seasonal influenza vaccination.

Each CDR3 protein is one row after TCRdb ran MiXCR on the RT-PCR reads. The sample yields about 190,000 distinct CDR3 sequences, 14% seen once. This clonotype appeared a few times. What it recognizes is unknown. The sequence was collected from a middle-aged man who received an inactivated influenza vaccine. The sample consisted of CD8+ T cells sorted from PBMCs, taken less than 6 days after vaccination.

CDR3 residues: CASSLDHAHGYTF. The CDR3 DNA follows: TGTGCCAGCAGCTTAGATCACGCCCATGGCTACACCTTC. The genes are TRBV7-9 and TRBJ1-2; no firm D call. The CDR3 runs to 13 residues. CDR1 and CDR2 (germline): SEHNR, FQNEAQ (reference sequence). Trimming removed 1 base from V and 6 bases from J, with 9 bases in between.